Sequencing of this T cell receptor beta chain was carried out in a study of blood T cell repertoires in COVID-19. The wider study: Donors in the United States, Italy and Spain gave samples during acute or convalescent COVID-19. The analysed material was cDNA or gDNA that came from T cells, B-cell-depleted T cells, or PBMCs.

Original methodology: The assay estimated nucleated cells by amplifying reference gene primers. Only in-frame clones appear in the TCRdb table, and some are missing; sequencing was by immunoSEQ multiplex PCR. V and J calls and clone size are copied from that table; D and trimming were computed from the DNA. Of fewer than 300,000 clones in the sample, 85% were seen once. The CDR3 sequence is 16 residues long. The J segment lost 2 bases and the V segment lost 3 bases, leaving 9 bases of the junction unmatched. The germline V gene has CDR1 DFQATT and CDR2 SNEGSKA (reference sequence). The chain has TRBV20-1 and TRBJ1-5; 8 positions agree with TRBD1. The sequencing input was peripheral blood. The receptor was isolated from a human donor in a cohort sampled during active COVID-19. The CDR3, as DNA: TGCAGTGCTAGTAATTCAGGGGGCGCGGGCAATCAGCCCCAGCATTTT. Encoded protein: CSASNSGGAGNQPQHF.